A single sample gave rise to the 26 T cell receptor beta chains below, sequenced in a study of graft-versus-host responses after intestinal transplantation (dated by TCRdb to the early 2020s). These receptors are not linked to any known antigen. Reading the label with the study, this specimen's time point is: cells obtained before transplantation from donor or recipient. Library generation was performed with the immunoSEQ multiplex PCR assay. Drawn from immuneACCESS, this table holds only the in-frame rearrangements with V and J called that TCRdb kept. Clones are partly lost; checked studies trace under half to an unresolved V gene and leave the rest unexplained. Counted in this sample were 100,000 or so clones; about 92% of them appeared once. The ten largest clones capture about 2% of the sample. The specimen was unstimulated CD8+ T cells sorted from spleen or lymph node cells, collected before intestinal transplant. These receptors originate from a human donor who received an intestinal transplant.

The genes are TRBV5-6 and TRBJ2-3; no firm D call. CDR3 length: 15 amino acids. Deletions cut 5 bases from V and 1 base from J, with 14 bases between. CDR1 and CDR2 from the germline V gene are SGHDT and YYEEEE. CDR3 region: CASRPLVGGTDTQYF. CDR3 bases: TGTGCCAGCAGGCCTTTAGTAGGAGGCACAGATACGCAGTATTTT.

The gene calls are TRBV27 and TRBJ1-1; possible D gene TRBD1, 5 bases. With 5 bases removed from V and 5 bases from J, the gap between germline ends came to 21 bases. Germline V lookup: CDR1 MNHEY, CDR2 SMNVEV (reference sequence). This CDR3 is 16 amino acids long. CDR3 bases: TGTGCCAGCAGTCCTCGCGGGGGGAGTTGGGTAACTGAAGCTTTCTTT. This gives the protein CASSPRGGSWVTEAFF.

As regards this clone: The junction does not match germline at one end; this may be a read error. The V call is TRBV27, the J call TRBJ1-2; 8 nucleotides match TRBD1. The germline V gene encodes CDR1 MNHEY and CDR2 SMNVEV (reference sequence). The CDR3 contains 15 residues. This chain's CDR3 is CASSRGQGGVYGYAF. CDR3 bases: TGTGCCAGCAGCCGCGGACAGGGAGGAGTCTATGGCTACGCCTTC.

V is TRBV27 and J is TRBJ1-2; D may be TRBD1 (5 bases). Trimming took 6 bases from V and 8 from J, leaving 16 bases between them. Per the germline V gene, CDR1 is MNHEY and CDR2 is SMNVEV (reference sequence). The length of the CDR3 is 13 residues. DNA of the CDR3: TGTGCCAGCAGCTCACCGGGGGTTGGGGGCTACACCTTC. It is translated as CASSSPGVGGYTF.

V usage is TRBV5-8 and J usage is TRBJ2-3; TRBD2 agrees at 10 bases. The germline V gene encodes CDR1 SGHTS and CDR2 YDEGEE. The J segment lost 0 bases and the V segment lost 8 bases, leaving 9 bases of the junction unmatched. The CDR3 spans 16 residues. The CDR3 region is CASRTSGHFSTDTQYF. CDR3 in DNA: TGTGCCAGTCGGACTAGCGGTCACTTTAGCACAGATACGCAGTATTTT.

The chain links TRBV18 to TRBJ1-1; 11 nucleotides line up with TRBD1. The germline gives CDR1 KGHSH, CDR2 LQKENI. There are 15 residues in the CDR3. J was trimmed by 6 bases and V by 6 bases; bases with no gene match: 9. The chain's CDR3 is CASSFGQGARAEAFF. The CDR3 DNA reads TGTGCCAGCTCTTTCGGACAGGGGGCAAGGGCTGAAGCTTTCTTT.

The V and J genes are TRBV6-4 and TRBJ1-5, with D maybe TRBD1 (6 bases). The V and J ends lost 3 bases and 3 bases respectively, with 9 bases between them. Germline CDR1 and CDR2: MRHNA and SNTAGT. This CDR3 is built from 14 residues. The CDR3 protein is CASSENRDNQPQHF. Here the CDR3 DNA reads TGTGCCAGCAGTGAAAACAGGGACAATCAGCCCCAGCATTTT.

V usage is TRBV4-1 and J usage is TRBJ1-1; possible D gene TRBD1, 5 bases. Germline CDR1 and CDR2: MGHRA and YSYEKL. The CDR3 extends over 14 amino acids. The V and J ends lost 0 bases and 6 bases respectively, with 11 bases between them. The CDR3 bases are TGCGCCAGCAGCCAAGAAGGCGCGGGGCCTGAAGCTTTCTTT. Translating it yields CASSQEGAGPEAFF.

The rearrangement uses TRBV9 and TRBJ2-3; 7 nucleotides agree with TRBD1. The junction had 7 bases not matched to a gene; V was cut back by 3 bases and J by 3 bases. The CDR3 is 15 amino acids. CDR1 and CDR2 (germline): SGDLS, YYNGEE. The chain's CDR3 is CASSAQGKGTDTQYF. As DNA, the CDR3 is TGTGCCAGCAGCGCACAGGGGAAAGGAACAGATACGCAGTATTTT.

This chain connects TRBV19 to TRBJ1-4, with a weak D call TRBD1 (6 bases). CDR3 size: 15 residues. Germline V gives CDR1 LNHDA, CDR2 SQIVND (reference sequence). Between the trimmed V and J ends, which lost 5 bases and 0 bases, there was a span of 10 bases. CDR3 coding DNA: TGTGCCAGTAGTCCGAGGACAGCAACTAATGAAAAACTGTTTTTT. Protein sequence: CASSPRTATNEKLFF.

The chain links TRBV7-8 to TRBJ1-1; D is unclear. The CDR3 consists of 12 residues. The germline V gene encodes CDR1 SGHVS and CDR2 FQNEAQ. V gave up 3 bases and J gave up 3 bases, with 5 bases separating them. The DNA for the CDR3 is TGTGCCAGCAGCTTCGGAGACACTGAAGCTTTCTTT. It encodes CASSFGDTEAFF.

The chain joins TRBV19 to TRBJ2-4, with a possible D match to TRBD1 (5 bases). Germline V CDR1 and CDR2: LNHDA, SQIVND (reference sequence). V was clipped by 7 bases and J by 6 bases, with 19 bases between them. This CDR3 spans 15 amino acids. The chain's CDR3 is CASKSRIDSRNIQYF. The DNA for the CDR3 is TGTGCCAGTAAGTCTCGAATCGACAGTAGAAACATTCAGTACTTC. Supplemented by reference TRBV19 and TRBJ2-4, the full variable domain reads DGGITQSPKYLFRKEGQNVTLSCEQNLNHDAMYWYRQDPGQGLRLIYYSQIVNDFQKGDIAEGYSVSREKKESFPLTVTSAQKNPTAFYLCASKSRIDSRNIQYFGAGTRLSVL.

V is TRBV27 and J is TRBJ2-4; D is unclear. V was shortened by 5 bases and J by 8 bases, with 7 bases between the two germline ends. Germline loops: CDR1 MNHEY, CDR2 SMNVEV (reference sequence). The CDR3 contains 11 residues. As DNA, the CDR3 is TGTGCCAGCAGTGCAGGTGACATTCAGTACTTC. Its protein is CASSAGDIQYF.

The chain carries TRBV12-5 and TRBJ1-4; 9 bases are shared with TRBD1. The V segment lost 0 bases and the J segment 4 bases; nucleotides outside the gene matches: 6. In germline, CDR1 is LGHNT, CDR2 FRNRAP. The CDR3 is made up of 17 amino acids. As DNA, the CDR3 is TGTGCTAGTGGTTTGGTACTCTCGGACAGGGGTAATGAAAAACTGTTTTTT. The encoded protein is CASGLVLSDRGNEKLFF.

This chain uses TRBV30 with TRBJ1-6; D is undetermined. The CDR3 extends over 14 amino acids. Germline V gives CDR1 GTSNPN, CDR2 SVGIG (reference sequence). With 3 bases removed from V and 5 bases from J, the gap between germline ends came to 11 bases. CDR3 DNA: TGTGCCTGGAGGAGAGGGCTCGATAATTCACCCCTCCACTTT. Amino acid sequence: CAWRRGLDNSPLHF.

V gene TRBV27 combines with J gene TRBJ2-5; 8 bases fit TRBD1. CDR3 length: 16 amino acids. J lost 2 bases, V lost 1 base, and 6 bases had no gene match. Per the germline V gene, CDR1 is MNHEY and CDR2 is SMNVEV (reference sequence). The CDR3: CASSLYGTGPQETQYF. The CDR3 DNA is TGTGCCAGCAGTTTATATGGGACAGGACCACAAGAGACCCAGTACTTC.

The chain uses TRBV7-9 and TRBJ2-7, with a tentative D call TRBD2 (5 bases). V was clipped by 5 bases and J by 4 bases, with 12 bases between them. The CDR3 runs 13 residues. In germline, CDR1 is SEHNR, CDR2 FQNEAQ (reference sequence). CDR3 sequence: CASSPGLTYEQYF. The CDR3 DNA sequence: TGTGCCAGCAGCCCCGGACTGACTTACGAGCAGTACTTC. Filled out from reference TRBV7-9 and TRBJ2-7, the complete variable domain reads DTGVSQNPRHKITKRGQNVTFRCDPISEHNRLYWYRQTLGQGPEFLTYFQNEAQLEKSRLLSDRFSAERPKGSFSTLEIQRTEQGDSAMYLCASSPGLTYEQYFGPGTRLTVT.

The CDR3 spells CASSQGQGAAYGYTF. CDR3 bases: TGTGCCAGCAGCCAAGGACAGGGGGCGGCCTATGGCTACACCTTC. This rearrangement joins TRBV14 to TRBJ1-2; TRBD1 matches 10 bases. The V gene end was trimmed by 1 base and the J gene end by 4 bases; junction bases not matched to a gene: 3. This CDR3 contains 15 residues. In germline, CDR1 is SGHDN, CDR2 FVKESK.

The J gene is TRBJ2-3, the V gene TRBV9; no definite D call. The V gene's germline CDR1 is SGDLS and CDR2 YYNGEE. Trimming took 1 base from V and 3 from J, leaving 9 bases between them. The CDR3 is 14 amino acids. The CDR3 loop reads CASSVLIGTDTQYF. The CDR3 nucleotides are TGTGCCAGCAGCGTACTCATCGGGACAGATACGCAGTATTTT. Full variable domain (remainder filled in from reference TRBV9 and TRBJ2-3): DSGVTQTPKHLITATGQRVTLRCSPRSGDLSVYWYQQSLDQGLQFLIQYYNGEERAKGNILERFSAQQFPDLHSELNLSSLELGDSALYFCASSVLIGTDTQYFGPGTRLTVL.

The gene calls are TRBV19 and TRBJ2-1, with 8 positions matching TRBD2. This CDR3 contains 15 residues. V trimming: 5 bases; J trimming: 5 bases; junction bases outside the gene matches: 8. From germline, CDR1 is LNHDA and CDR2 SQIVND (reference sequence). The CDR3 is CASSRGGRFHNEQFF. For the CDR3, the DNA is TGTGCCAGTAGTCGCGGGGGGAGGTTCCACAATGAGCAGTTCTTC.

The chain is built from TRBV6-6 and TRBJ1-5; weak D call: TRBD1 (5 bases). The CDR3 runs 14 residues. Trimming removed 2 bases from V and 6 bases from J, with 11 bases in between. Germline V lookup: CDR1 MNHNY, CDR2 SVGAGI (reference sequence). CDR3 residues: CASSYPLQGQPQHF. CDR3 bases: TGTGCCAGCAGTTACCCCTTGCAGGGTCAGCCCCAGCATTTT.

The count of this clone is one. The genes are TRBV10-3 and TRBJ1-1, with 8 nucleotides matching TRBD1. Trimming cost V 1 base and J 1 base; bases outside gene matches: 2. Germline CDR1 ENHRY, CDR2 SYGVKD. The CDR3 covers 15 residues. This CDR3 is CAISEFGQGNTEAFF. CDR3 sequence (DNA): TGTGCCATCAGTGAGTTTGGACAGGGGAACACTGAAGCTTTCTTT.

The chain carries TRBV27 and TRBJ1-2, with 9 bases matching TRBD1. V lost 5 bases to trimming and J lost 5 bases; unmatched junction nucleotides: 6. The CDR3 has 14 residues. CDR1 is MNHEY and CDR2 is SMNVEV in the germline V gene (reference sequence). The CDR3 region has the DNA TGTGCCAGCAGTCCACAGGGGGCCAGGTATGGCTACACCTTC. It encodes CASSPQGARYGYTF.

V is TRBV9 and J is TRBJ1-2; 7 bases line up with TRBD1. The trim removed 3 bases at V and 9 bases at J, leaving 11 bases unmatched. Germline V gene lookup returns CDR1 SGDLS and CDR2 YYNGEE. The CDR3 contains 14 residues. CDR3 protein: CASSGYEGQRSYTF. DNA for the CDR3: TGTGCCAGCAGCGGTTACGAGGGACAGCGTAGCTACACCTTC.

The CDR3 coding sequence is TGTGCCAGCAGCTTAGTTGCGGGGGGCCTCAATGAGCAGTTCTTC. Amino acid sequence: CASSLVAGGLNEQFF. This chain links TRBV11-2 with TRBJ2-1, with 8 positions matching TRBD2. The CDR3 spans 15 residues. The germline V gene has CDR1 SGHAT and CDR2 FQNNGV. The V gene end was trimmed by 1 base and the J gene end by 6 bases; junction bases not matched to a gene: 5.

A single count supports this clone. This chain links TRBV7-9 with TRBJ1-2, with TRBD1 matching over 7 bases. The CDR3 runs 11 residues. From germline, CDR1 is SEHNR and CDR2 FQNEAQ (reference sequence). V was pared by 5 bases and J by 8 bases, with 2 bases of the junction left unmatched. CDR3 coding DNA: TGTGCCAGCAGCGGGGACAGCGGCTACACCTTC. Amino acids: CASSGDSGYTF.